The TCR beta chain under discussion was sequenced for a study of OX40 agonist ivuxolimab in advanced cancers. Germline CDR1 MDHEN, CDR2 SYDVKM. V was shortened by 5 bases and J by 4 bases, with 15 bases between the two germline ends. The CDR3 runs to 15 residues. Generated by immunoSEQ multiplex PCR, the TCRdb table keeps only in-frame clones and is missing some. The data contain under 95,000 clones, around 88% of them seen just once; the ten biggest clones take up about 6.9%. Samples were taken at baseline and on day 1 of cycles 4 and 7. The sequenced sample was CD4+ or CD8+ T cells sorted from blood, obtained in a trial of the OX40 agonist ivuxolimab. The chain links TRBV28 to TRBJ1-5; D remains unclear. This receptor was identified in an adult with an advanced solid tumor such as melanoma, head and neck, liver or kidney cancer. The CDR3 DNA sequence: TGTGCCAGCAGTCCATTCGGGTGGGATAATCAGCCCCAGCATTTT. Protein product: CASSPFGWDNQPQHF.